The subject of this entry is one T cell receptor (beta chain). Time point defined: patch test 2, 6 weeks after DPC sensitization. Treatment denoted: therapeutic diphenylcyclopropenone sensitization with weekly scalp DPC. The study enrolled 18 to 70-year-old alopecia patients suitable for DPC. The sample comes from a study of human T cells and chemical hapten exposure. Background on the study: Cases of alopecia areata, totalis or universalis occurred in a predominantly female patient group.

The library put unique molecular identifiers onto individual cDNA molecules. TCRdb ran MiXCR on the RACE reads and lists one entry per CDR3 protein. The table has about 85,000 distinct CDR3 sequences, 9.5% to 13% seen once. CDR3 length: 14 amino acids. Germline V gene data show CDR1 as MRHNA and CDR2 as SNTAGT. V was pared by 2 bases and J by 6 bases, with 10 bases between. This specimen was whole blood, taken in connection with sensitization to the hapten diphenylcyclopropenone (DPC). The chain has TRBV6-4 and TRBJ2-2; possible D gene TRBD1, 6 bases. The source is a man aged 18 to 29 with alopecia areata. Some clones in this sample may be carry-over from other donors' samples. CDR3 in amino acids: CASSDTGMAGELFF. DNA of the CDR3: TGTGCCAGCAGTGACACAGGGATGGCCGGGGAGCTGTTTTTT.